This T cell receptor beta chain derives from a study of regulatory T cells in long-lasting Graves disease (TCRdb year 2021). Notes on the research overall: In the newly diagnosed Graves' disease group, patients had been taking antithyroid drugs for less than 3 months. Patients with persistent Graves' disease were compared with patients with newly diagnosed Graves' disease using TCR sequencing and RNA sequencing of peripheral blood. The study was registered as a clinical trial and conducted in China. A total of 35 or so samples were covered by TCR sequencing, comprising approximately 13 persistent and approximately 20 newly diagnosed Graves' disease patients.

The time point label for this specimen denotes: newly diagnosed GD, antithyroid drugs for less than 3 months. For both TCR sequencing and RNA sequencing, RNA was extracted from PBMCs in TRIzol. The diagnosis of Graves' disease followed American Thyroid Association guidelines. Patients for the study were recruited at an endocrinology department in Xi'an, China. From each patient, around 9.3 milliliters of peripheral blood was collected into an EDTA anticoagulant tube. Ficoll Paque Plus density gradient separation was used to isolate PBMCs, and no additional T cell sorting was done. An Agilent 2100 Bioanalyzer and agarose gel were used to check RNA quality, while a NanoDrop 2000 measured RNA concentration. In its sample, this clonotype was seen many times. This receptor's antigen is unknown. Base-call qualities are not available, and no considerably larger clone is one nucleotide away. The method was multiplex PCR. Instrument on record: Illumina HiSeq 4000. TCR beta libraries were built with iRepertoire HTBI primers and Arm-PCR amplification of CDR3 regions. Gel purification was performed on PCR products prior to sequencing. The original methods were these. Across samples, roughly 60 TRBV and 13 to 15 TRBJ segments were identified and used for gene usage analysis of CDR3 amino acid clonotypes. Filtered high-quality paired reads were merged into contigs using COPE and FqMerger. BLAST was used to align contigs to the IMGT TRBV, TRBD and TRBJ reference genes, and CDR3 was defined following IMGT. Highly expanded clones were defined as clonotypes with a frequency above 0.1%. Repertoire diversity was measured by Shannon entropy, and V-J evenness by the Gini coefficient. A clonotype found in more than one individual was treated as public. Clones were called with MiXCR by TCRdb after fastp trimmed the public reads at Q25, and only in-frame beta chains were retained. All rows with the same CDR3 protein become a single entry with the most common DNA and genes. The V and J calls were not made by the authors but by TCRdb's processing. The sample table holds 350,000 to 550,000 distinct CDR3 sequences, of which about 15% were seen once. The top ten hold approximately 17% of the sample.

The investigation overall reported the following: The authors noted that the small sample size was a limitation that may lower accuracy. Lower TCR Shannon entropy and fewer highly expanded clones were observed in persistent Graves' disease patients than in newly diagnosed patients, which suggested clonal expansion. Patients with persistent disease shared more public clonotypes (about 3,000) than newly diagnosed patients did (approximately 970). Sequencing and analysis were restricted to the TCR beta chain. The study examined only peripheral blood because the primary lesion, thyroid tissue, could not be accessed.

The same data also contributed to another study, on T cells in Graves' hyperthyroidism and ophthalmopathy. Reported in the second study: A patient counted as having stable Graves' hyperthyroidism if no progression to ophthalmopathy occurred over 18 months of follow-up. Hyperthyroidism patients were aged 18 to 65 years and newly diagnosed, with disease duration of less than 2 months. The study excluded patients with uncontrolled infections, other autoimmune diseases, pregnancy or lactation. Diagnoses relied on clinical symptoms, serum thyroxine and TRAb, thyroid ultrasound and orbital computed tomography. For the first round of RT-PCR on the TCR CDR3, the HTBI primer set was used together with the Qiagen OneStep RT-PCR kit. Most expanded thyroid clonotypes (frequency above 0.001) were also detected in blood, suggesting blood repertoires may reflect thyroid immune responses. Ophthalmopathy was separated from stable hyperthyroidism by a 13 V-J signature model, with about 86% sensitivity and 81% to 82% specificity obtained in cross-validation and 80%/75% obtained in testing. In validation, progression to ophthalmopathy was predicted by the model with 65% to 71% sensitivity and 72% to 85% specificity, a median of roughly 6 months before onset. A discovery cohort of roughly 100 patients, roughly 40 with Graves' ophthalmopathy and roughly 59 with stable Graves' hyperthyroidism, was used to find distinguishing TCR V-J signatures. Prospective prediction of ophthalmopathy was tested in an independent validation cohort of approximately 18 hyperthyroidism patients and 17 patients who later progressed to ophthalmopathy. The roughly 100 discovery patients were randomly divided into training and test sets at a 7:3 ratio. The study also compared thyroid tissue and blood T-cell repertoires from a handful of Graves' hyperthyroidism patients. After sampling, hyperthyroidism patients received methimazole starting at 30 mg daily, and ophthalmopathy patients received high-dose intravenous methylprednisolone. The libraries were constructed in a second round of multiplex PCR and then size-selected and purified. The libraries were sequenced on an Illumina HiSeq2000 using paired-end 100 bp reads. SOAPnuke was used to process the raw data, removing reads that contained adapters or uncalled bases, had a mean Phred below 15, or lacked an exact match to the constant primer or identifier. High-quality paired reads were merged with COPE v1.2.5, and unique nucleotide sequences were defined as clonotypes. MiTCR v1.1 was used to align the clonotypes against IMGT TRBV, TRBD and TRBJ reference segments. Analysis was restricted to V-J combinations with a frequency above 0.0001, which covered roughly 99% of repertoires. A TCS score was defined as the ratio between F50 (clonal expansion) and ExV (chaos), using BLOSUM62-based TCRdist between CDR3 peptides within each V-J. Welch's t-statistics and random forest reduced around 550 V-J features to roughly 13, which were used in a naive Bayes classifier (R e1071). Sample size was not statistically predetermined, and blinding of investigators to group allocation was not performed. According to the paper, TCR Vbeta CDR3 sequencing was carried out on 135 peripheral blood samples, which came from fewer than 50 ophthalmopathy, around 75 hyperthyroidism and about 17 progressor patients.

The material was peripheral blood mononuclear cells (PBMCs), obtained at new diagnosis, from a patient treated with antithyroid drugs. The sequence was collected from a woman aged 50 to 60 with Graves disease. Donor details come from another sample of the same person, matched by shared clones.

CDR3 protein: CASSQAPGQEPQHF. The sequence in DNA is TGTGCCAGCAGCCAAGCTCCCGGTCAGGAGCCCCAGCATTTT. Here the chain combines TRBV3-1 and TRBJ1-5; no D gene can be assigned with confidence. CDR1 and CDR2, per the germline V gene (reference sequence), are LGHDT and YNNKEL. Cut back by 1 base and 8 bases, the V and J ends lie 12 bases apart. The CDR3 runs 14 amino acids, cysteine and phenylalanine included. The retained sequence is limited to the CDR3, 42 bases, with the frame set at the first base.